One sample yielded the 9 T cell receptor beta chains listed below, sequenced in a study of blood T cell repertoires in COVID-19. Clones were sequenced by immunoSEQ multiplex PCR, and TCRdb holds only the in-frame ones, with some missing. The data show approximately 90,000 clones, with roughly three quarters seen just once and approximately 25% held by the top ten. Sequencing was carried out using peripheral blood. These TCRs come from a human donor in a cohort sampled during active COVID-19.

The J gene is TRBJ1-1, the V gene TRBV2; no firm D call. This CDR3 is 11 amino acids long. V lost 3 bases and J 3 bases, leaving 2 bases between the germline ends. From germline, CDR1 is SNHLY and CDR2 FYNNEI. The CDR3: CASSDYTEAFF. CDR3 nucleotides: TGTGCCAGCAGTGACTACACTGAAGCTTTCTTT.

The chain employs TRBV15 and TRBJ1-6; D unclear. Germline CDR1 and CDR2: LNHNV and YYDKDF (reference sequence). The CDR3 has 14 residues. V lost 5 bases, J lost 1 base, and 6 bases lay in between. CDR3 sequence: CATSPRSYNSPLHF. CDR3 DNA: TGTGCCACCAGCCCCAGGTCCTATAATTCACCCCTCCACTTT. Looking up the rest from reference TRBV15 and TRBJ1-6 gives the full variable domain: DAMVIQNPRYQVTQFGKPVTLSCSQTLNHNVMYWYQQKSSQAPKLLFHYYDKDFNNEADTPDNFQSRRPNTSFCFLDIRSPGLGDTAMYLCATSPRSYNSPLHFGNGTRLTVT.

In DNA, the CDR3 is TGTGCCAGCAGTGGGACAGCAACCGGGGAGCTGTTTTTT. Its translation is CASSGTATGELFF. The chain links TRBV25-1 to TRBJ2-2, with a weak D call TRBD1 (6 bases). This CDR3 is built from 13 residues. Trimming removed 4 bases from V and 5 bases from J, with 8 bases in between. The germline V gene has CDR1 MGHDK and CDR2 SYGVNS.

The J gene is TRBJ1-2, the V gene TRBV10-3; TRBD1 agrees at 9 bases. Germline V lookup: CDR1 ENHRY, CDR2 SYGVKD. The V gene end was trimmed by 6 bases and the J gene end by 4 bases; junction bases not matched to a gene: 6. CDR3 size: 14 residues. CDR3 region: CAIRWTGEGYGYTF. CDR3 nucleotides: TGTGCCATCAGATGGACAGGGGAGGGCTATGGCTACACCTTC.

The rearrangement uses TRBV4-1 and TRBJ2-1, with D possibly being TRBD2 (6 bases). CDR1 MGHRA and CDR2 YSYEKL come from the germline V gene. V was shortened by 3 bases and J by 8 bases, with 23 bases between the two germline ends. CDR3 size: 17 residues. The CDR3 sequence: CASSQDQDYLGVDEQFF. The DNA for the CDR3 is TGCGCCAGCAGCCAGGACCAGGACTATTTGGGTGTCGATGAGCAGTTCTTC.

This clone was seen a few times. The genes are TRBV6-5 and TRBJ2-7, with TRBD1 as a possible D gene (6 bases). The CDR3 totals 14 residues. Germline CDR1 and CDR2: MNHEY and SVGAGI. Deletions cut 6 bases from V and 7 bases from J, with 19 bases between. CDR3 in amino acids: CASRNREWNGEQYF. CDR3 sequence (DNA): TGTGCCAGCAGGAACAGGGAGTGGAATGGAGAGCAGTACTTC.

The CDR3 spells CASSVDPAGGNTDTQYF. CDR3 DNA: TGTGCCAGCAGCGTAGATCCAGCGGGAGGGAACACAGATACGCAGTATTTT. This chain connects TRBV9 to TRBJ2-3; 10 nucleotides align to TRBD2. The CDR3 covers 17 residues. The germline V gene has CDR1 SGDLS and CDR2 YYNGEE. V gave up 0 bases and J gave up 2 bases; unmatched junction bases: 6.

The rearrangement joins TRBV2 to TRBJ2-1, with 9 bases lining up with TRBD2. The germline V gene has CDR1 SNHLY and CDR2 FYNNEI. With 4 bases clipped from V and 11 bases from J, the junction kept 9 bases outside the gene matches. The CDR3 loop spans 14 amino acids. CDR3 DNA sequence: TGTGCCAGCAGTGCGTCCGGGACTAGCAACAAGCAGTTCTTC. It is translated as CASSASGTSNKQFF.

The CDR3 region is CASSHPPTYNEQFF. The CDR3 DNA reads TGCGCCAGCAGCCACCCCCCTACCTACAATGAGCAGTTCTTC. The genes are TRBV4-3 and TRBJ2-1; D not resolved. V lost 3 bases, J lost 2 bases, and 8 bases lay in between. Per the germline V gene, CDR1 is LGHNA and CDR2 is YSLEER. This CDR3 region has 14 residues.